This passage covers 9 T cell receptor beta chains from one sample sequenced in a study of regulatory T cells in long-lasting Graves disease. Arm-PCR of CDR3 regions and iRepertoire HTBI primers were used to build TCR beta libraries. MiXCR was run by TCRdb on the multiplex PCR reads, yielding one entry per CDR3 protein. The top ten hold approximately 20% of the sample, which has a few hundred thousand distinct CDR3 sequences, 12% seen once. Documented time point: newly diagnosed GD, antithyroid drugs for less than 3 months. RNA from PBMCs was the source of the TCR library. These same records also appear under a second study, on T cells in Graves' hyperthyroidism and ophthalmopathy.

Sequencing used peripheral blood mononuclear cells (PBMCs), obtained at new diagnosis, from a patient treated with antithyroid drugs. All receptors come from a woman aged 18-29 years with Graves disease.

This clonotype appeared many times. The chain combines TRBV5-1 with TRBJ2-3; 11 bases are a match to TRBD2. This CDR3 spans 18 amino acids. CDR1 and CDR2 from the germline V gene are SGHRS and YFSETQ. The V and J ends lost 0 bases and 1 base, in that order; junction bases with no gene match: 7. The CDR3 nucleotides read TGCGCCAGCAGCTTGGGGCTAGCGGGAGGTCTCGGCACAGATACGCAGTATTTT. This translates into CASSLGLAGGLGTDTQYF.

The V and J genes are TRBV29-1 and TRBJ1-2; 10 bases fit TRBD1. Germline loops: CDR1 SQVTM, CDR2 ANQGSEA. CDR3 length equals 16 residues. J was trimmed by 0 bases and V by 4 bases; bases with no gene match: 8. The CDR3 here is CSVGGTGVFSNYGYTF. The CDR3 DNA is TGCAGCGTTGGCGGGACAGGGGTCTTCTCTAACTATGGCTACACCTTC.

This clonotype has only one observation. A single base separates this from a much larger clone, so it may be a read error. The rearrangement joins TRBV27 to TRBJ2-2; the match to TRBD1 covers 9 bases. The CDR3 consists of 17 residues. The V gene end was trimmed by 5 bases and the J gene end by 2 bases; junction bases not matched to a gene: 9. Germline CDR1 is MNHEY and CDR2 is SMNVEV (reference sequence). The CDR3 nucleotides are TGTGCCAGCAGTGATGGGGGACAGGGATTTAACACCGGGGAGCTGTTTTTT. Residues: CASSDGGQGFNTGELFF.

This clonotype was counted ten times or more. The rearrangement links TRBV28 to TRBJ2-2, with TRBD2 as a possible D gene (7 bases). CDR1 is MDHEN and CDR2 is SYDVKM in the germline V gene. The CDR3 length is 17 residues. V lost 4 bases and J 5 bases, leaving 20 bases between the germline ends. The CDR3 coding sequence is TGTGCCAGCAGTTCCCTGCTCGAGGGGGGGCCAACCGGGGAGCTGTTTTTT. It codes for CASSSLLEGGPTGELFF.

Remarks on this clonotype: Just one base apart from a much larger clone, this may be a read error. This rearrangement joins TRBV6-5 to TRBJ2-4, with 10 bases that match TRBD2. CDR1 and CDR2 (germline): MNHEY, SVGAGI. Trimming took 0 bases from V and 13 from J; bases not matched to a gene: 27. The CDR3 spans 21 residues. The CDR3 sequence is CASSYSSFSVRAGGPRDEQYF. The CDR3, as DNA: TGTGCCAGCAGTTACTCGAGTTTCTCTGTCCGAGCGGGGGGGCCAAGGGATGAGCAGTACTTC.

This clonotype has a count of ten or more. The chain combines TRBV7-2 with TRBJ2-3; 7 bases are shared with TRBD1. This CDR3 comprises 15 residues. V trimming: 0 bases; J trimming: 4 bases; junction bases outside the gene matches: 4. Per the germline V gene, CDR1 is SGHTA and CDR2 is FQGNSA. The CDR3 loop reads CASSLAVGGADTQYF. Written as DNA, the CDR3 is TGTGCCAGCAGCTTAGCGGTAGGGGGCGCAGATACGCAGTATTTT.

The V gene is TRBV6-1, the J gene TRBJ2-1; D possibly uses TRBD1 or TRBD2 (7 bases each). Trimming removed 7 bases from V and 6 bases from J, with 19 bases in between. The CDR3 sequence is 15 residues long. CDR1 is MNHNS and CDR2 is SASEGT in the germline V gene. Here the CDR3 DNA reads TGTGCCAGCACTCAAATCGACAGGGAGGGCAATGAGCAGTTCTTC. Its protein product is CASTQIDREGNEQFF.

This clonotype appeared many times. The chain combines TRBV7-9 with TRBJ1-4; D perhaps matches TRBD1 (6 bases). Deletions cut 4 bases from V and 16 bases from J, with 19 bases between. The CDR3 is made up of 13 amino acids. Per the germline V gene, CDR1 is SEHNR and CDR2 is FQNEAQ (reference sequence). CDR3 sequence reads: CASSSPGQYLPFF. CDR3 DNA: TGTGCCAGCAGCTCCCCTGGACAGTACCTTCCGTTTTTT.

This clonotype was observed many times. The CDR3 loop reads CASSLDPGANSPLHF. The CDR3 DNA follows: TGTGCCAGCAGCTTAGACCCGGGGGCGAATTCACCCCTCCACTTT. The rearrangement uses TRBV7-2 and TRBJ1-6; D may be TRBD1 (6 bases). V lost 1 base and J 7 bases, leaving 11 bases between the germline ends. Germline-derived CDR1 and CDR2 are SGHTA and FQGNSA. The CDR3 has 15 residues.